This TCR beta chain was profiled in a study of blood T cells in healthy people across ages. Points from the study as a whole: Across the age range, TCR beta diversity per million T cells fell in a roughly linear way.

There are 14 residues in the CDR3. The germline CDR1 and CDR2 sequences are LGHDT and YNNKEL (reference sequence). Regarding this clonotype: Its antigen is undetermined. Germline is not matched at one junction end, which may reflect a read error.

With a J-beta primer mix and a sample-barcoded 5' primer, a second PCR ran about 6 to 11 cycles. Each CDR3 protein gets one entry after TCRdb re-called the 5' RACE reads with MiXCR. This table holds fewer than 900,000 distinct CDR3 sequences, about 42% found once. This chain uses TRBV3-1 with TRBJ2-5, with TRBD1 identical over 10 bases. The receptor was isolated from a woman aged 60-70 years in good health. Sequencing was done on a sample of blood. For the CDR3, the DNA is TGTGCCAGCAGCCAGGAAGGGACAGGGGTACCCCTGAACTTC. This translates into CASSQEGTGVPLNF.